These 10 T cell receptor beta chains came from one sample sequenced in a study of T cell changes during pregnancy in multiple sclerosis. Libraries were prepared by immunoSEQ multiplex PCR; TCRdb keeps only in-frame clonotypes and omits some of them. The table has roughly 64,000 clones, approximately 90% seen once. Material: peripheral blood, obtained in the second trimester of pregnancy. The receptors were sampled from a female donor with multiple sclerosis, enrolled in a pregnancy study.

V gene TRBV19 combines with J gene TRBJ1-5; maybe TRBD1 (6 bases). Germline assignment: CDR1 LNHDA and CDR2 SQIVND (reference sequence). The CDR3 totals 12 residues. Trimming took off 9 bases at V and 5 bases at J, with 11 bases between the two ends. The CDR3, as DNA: TGTGCCAGCGGACAGCGATATCAGCCCCAGCATTTT. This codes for CASGQRYQPQHF.

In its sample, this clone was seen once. CDR3 in DNA: TGTGCCAGCAGTTCAGGGCTTTACACTGAAGCTTTCTTT. Its protein product is CASSSGLYTEAFF. The rearrangement uses TRBV6-6 and TRBJ1-1; tentatively, D is TRBD1 (5 bases). This CDR3 is 13 amino acids long. Germline CDR1 MNHNY, CDR2 SVGAGI (reference sequence). V lost 4 bases and J 3 bases, leaving 9 bases between the germline ends.

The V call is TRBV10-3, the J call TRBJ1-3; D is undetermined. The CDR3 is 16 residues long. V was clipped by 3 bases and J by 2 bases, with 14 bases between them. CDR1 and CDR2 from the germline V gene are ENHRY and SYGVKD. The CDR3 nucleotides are TGTGCCATCAGTGATAGTAGAGGAAAAACTGGAAACACCATATATTTT. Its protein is CAISDSRGKTGNTIYF.

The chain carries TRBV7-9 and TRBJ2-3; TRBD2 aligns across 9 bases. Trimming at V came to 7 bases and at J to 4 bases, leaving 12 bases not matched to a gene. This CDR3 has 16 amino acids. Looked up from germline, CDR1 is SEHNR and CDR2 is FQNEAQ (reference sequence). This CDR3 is CASTPYSGGAADTQYF. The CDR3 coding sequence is TGTGCCAGCACCCCCTATAGCGGGGGTGCGGCAGATACGCAGTATTTT.

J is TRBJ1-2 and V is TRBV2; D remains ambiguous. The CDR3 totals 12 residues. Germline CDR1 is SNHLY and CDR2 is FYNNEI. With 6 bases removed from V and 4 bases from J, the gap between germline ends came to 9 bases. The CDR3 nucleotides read TGTGCCAGCAGGACGGAGGGCTATGGCTACACCTTC. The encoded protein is CASRTEGYGYTF.

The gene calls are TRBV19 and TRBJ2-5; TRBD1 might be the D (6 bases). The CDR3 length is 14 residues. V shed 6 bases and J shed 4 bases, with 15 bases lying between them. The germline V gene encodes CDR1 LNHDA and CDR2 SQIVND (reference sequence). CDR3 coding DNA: TGTGCCAGTAGCCCCCAGGGGTCGGCAGAGACCCAGTACTTC. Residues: CASSPQGSAETQYF.

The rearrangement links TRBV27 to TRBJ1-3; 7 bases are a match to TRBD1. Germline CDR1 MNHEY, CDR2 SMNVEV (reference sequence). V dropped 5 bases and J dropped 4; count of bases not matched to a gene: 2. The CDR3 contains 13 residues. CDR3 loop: CASSATGGNTIYF. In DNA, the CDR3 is TGTGCCAGCAGTGCGACAGGGGGAAACACCATATATTTT.

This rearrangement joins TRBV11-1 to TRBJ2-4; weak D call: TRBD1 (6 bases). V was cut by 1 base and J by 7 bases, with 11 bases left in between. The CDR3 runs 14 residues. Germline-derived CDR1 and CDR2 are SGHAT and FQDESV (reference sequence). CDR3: CASSLGPTGNIQYF. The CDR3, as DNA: TGTGCCAGCAGCTTAGGGCCGACAGGTAACATTCAGTACTTC.

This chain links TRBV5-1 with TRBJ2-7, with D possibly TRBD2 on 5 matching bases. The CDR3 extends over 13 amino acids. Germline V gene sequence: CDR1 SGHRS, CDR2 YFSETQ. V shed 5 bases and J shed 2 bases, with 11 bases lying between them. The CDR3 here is CASRSPGTYEQYF. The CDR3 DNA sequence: TGCGCCAGCAGGTCGCCCGGGACCTACGAGCAGTACTTC. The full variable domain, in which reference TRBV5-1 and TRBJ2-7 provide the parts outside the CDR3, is KAGVTQTPRYLIKTRGQQVTLSCSPISGHRSVSWYQQTPGQGLQFLFEYFSETQRNKGNFPGRFSGRQFSNSRSEMNVSTLELGDSALYLCASRSPGTYEQYFGPGTRLTVT.

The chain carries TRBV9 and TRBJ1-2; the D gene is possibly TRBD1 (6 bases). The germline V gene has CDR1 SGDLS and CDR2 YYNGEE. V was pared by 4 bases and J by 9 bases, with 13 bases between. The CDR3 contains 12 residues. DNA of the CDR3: TGTGCCAGCAGCCTCCAACAGGGTAGCTACACCTTC. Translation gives CASSLQQGSYTF.